The TCR beta chain under discussion was sequenced for a study of graft-versus-host responses after intestinal transplantation. Study-level information: The transplants performed in recipients were multivisceral, liver-intestinal, or isolated intestinal. Every recipient had anti-thymocyte globulin induction and 2 to 4 years of tacrolimus plus steroids.

The method was immunoSEQ multiplex PCR; TCRdb's version includes in-frame clones alone and lacks a portion of them. The sample records 90,000 to 150,000 clones, just under 95% being singletons. In this sample, this clone turned up once. The antigen is not known. Other nucleotide sequences in the sample specify the same CDR3. Regarding the study as a whole: GvH clones were found in recipient marrow; some appeared first in ileum or blood. Elevated graft-versus-host to host-versus-graft clonal ratios in allografts were recorded for patients with graft-donor T cell macrochimerism.

This sequence was found in a human donor who received an intestinal transplant. The sample consisted of unstimulated CD4+ T cells sorted from spleen or lymph node cells, taken before intestinal transplant.

Here the CDR3 reads CSAKSTDTQYF. The CDR3, as DNA: TGCAGTGCCAAAAGCACAGATACGCAGTATTTT. V usage is TRBV20-1 and J usage is TRBJ2-3; D remains unclear. Trimming cost V 6 bases and J 0 bases, with 4 bases left between them. Looked up from germline, CDR1 is DFQATT and CDR2 is SNEGSKA (reference sequence). The CDR3 contains 11 residues.